Listed below are T cell receptor beta chains from one sample, sequenced in a study of blood T cell repertoires in COVID-19. Here immunoSEQ multiplex PCR was the method, and the copy in TCRdb shows in-frame clones only, minus some. The repertoire holds a few hundred thousand clones, with roughly nine tenths as singletons. Material for sequencing was PBMCs or T cells enriched from blood (not recorded which). The origin of the receptors is a woman aged 55-75 years who had recovered from COVID-19. Each CDR3 is given with its conserved first and last residue. A D gene is named only where the DNA matches it firmly. Clone size, where shown, is once, few, many, or a class for clones that have expanded.

d_gene	abundance	v_gene	j_gene	CDR3nt	CDR3aa
TRBD1	-	TRBV10-2	TRBJ2-4	TGCGCCAGCAGTGACCCCGGACAGGTTGCGAACATTCAGTACTTC	CASSDPGQVANIQYF
TRBD2	-	TRBV18	TRBJ2-1	TGTGCCAGCTCGCGTCTCCCACTGGCGGGGGTTGAGGATGAGCAGTTCTTC	CASSRLPLAGVEDEQFF
-	-	TRBV27	TRBJ1-2	TGTGCCAGCAGTTCAGGGCCATGGGATGGCTACACCTTC	CASSSGPWDGYTF
-	-	TRBV3-1/TRBV3-2	TRBJ1-1	TGTGCCAGCGTTAGCCGAGGAATGAACACTGAAGCTTTCTTT	CASVSRGMNTEAFF
TRBD2	-	TRBV6-2/TRBV6-3	TRBJ2-7	TGTGCCAGCAGTTACTCGGGCCTGCGGGGGTACGAGCAGTACTTC	CASSYSGLRGYEQYF
-	-	TRBV14	TRBJ1-2	TGTGCCAGCAGCCTTTTGGCAGGTCGTCTCCCCTATGGCTACACCTTC	CASSLLAGRLPYGYTF
-	-	TRBV5-1	TRBJ2-5	TGCGCCAGCAGCTTGGAATCTAGCCAAGAGACCCAGTACTTC	CASSLESSQETQYF
-	-	TRBV20-1	TRBJ1-2	TGCAGTCCCGGGGGAATCTATGGCTACACCTTC	CSPGGIYGYTF
TRBD1	-	TRBV6-1	TRBJ1-5	TGTGCCAGCAGTGAACGGGACAGTAATCAGCCCCAGCATTTT	CASSERDSNQPQHF
-	-	TRBV24-1	TRBJ1-1	TGTGCCACCAGTGGCGGGGTGGGGGACACTGAAGCTTTCTTT	CATSGGVGDTEAFF
TRBD1	-	TRBV11-2	TRBJ1-6	TGTGCCAGCAGCCGAACAGGGGATAATTCACCCCTCCACTTT	CASSRTGDNSPLHF
-	-	TRBV7-8	TRBJ1-1	TGTGCCAGCAGCTCCCACTCGACAGGGAACACTGAAGCTTTCTTT	CASSSHSTGNTEAFF
-	-	TRBV10-3	TRBJ1-5	TGTGCCATCAGTGACCCCAGTTATAGCAATCAGCCCCAGCATTTT	CAISDPSYSNQPQHF
-	-	TRBV11-2	TRBJ2-1	TGTGCCAGCAGTCTGGACAGAAATGAGCAGTTCTTC	CASSLDRNEQFF
TRBD1	once	TRBV9	TRBJ1-4	TGTGCCAGCAGCCTGGACAGGGGGGGAGAAAAACTGTTTTTT	CASSLDRGGEKLFF
-	-	TRBV5-1	TRBJ2-3	TGCGCCAGCAGCTTGGGAGGGGGAAGCACAGATACGCAGTATTTT	CASSLGGGSTDTQYF
TRBD1	-	TRBV3-1/TRBV3-2	TRBJ2-5	TGTGCCAGCAGCCGCCGAACAGGGGTTCTAAGGGAGACCCAGTACTTC	CASSRRTGVLRETQYF
-	-	TRBV6-5	TRBJ2-7	TGTGCCAGCAGTCCAACTACCTACGAGCAGTACTTC	CASSPTTYEQYF
TRBD2	-	TRBV9	TRBJ2-2	TGTGCCAGCAGCCCCAGGACTAGCGGGATCCCAGCGACCGGGGAGCTGTTTTTT	CASSPRTSGIPATGELFF
-	once	TRBV11-2	TRBJ1-2	TGTGCCAGCAGCTTAGATCGGGGGGGTGATGATGGCTACACCTTC	CASSLDRGGDDGYTF
-	-	TRBV10-2	TRBJ1-1	TGCGCCAGCAGGGGGCAGTTGAACACTGAAGCTTTCTTT	CASRGQLNTEAFF
TRBD2	-	TRBV10-1	TRBJ2-1	TGCGCCAGCAGTGTCCGGACTAGCGGGAACTATGAGCAGTTCTTC	CASSVRTSGNYEQFF
-	-	TRBV5-1	TRBJ1-4	TGCGCCAGCAGCCCTGAGGGAAGTAATGAAAAACTGTTTTTT	CASSPEGSNEKLFF
-	-	TRBV30	TRBJ1-2	TGTGCCTGTTCCACAGGGCCGGCGGCTAACTATGGCTACACCTTC	CACSTGPAANYGYTF
-	-	TRBV7-8	TRBJ2-2	TGTGCCAGCAGCTTAGCCTTCTATGGAGCGGGGGAGCTGTTTTTT	CASSLAFYGAGELFF
-	-	TRBV29-1	TRBJ2-5	TGCAGCGTTTCTCAGGGCGTGGAGACCCAGTACTTC	CSVSQGVETQYF
-	-	TRBV4-1	TRBJ1-1	TGCGCCAGCAGCCAAGATGAGAGGCCTAACATTATGAACACTGAAGCTTTCTTT	CASSQDERPNIMNTEAFF
-	-	TRBV10-3	TRBJ2-2	TGTGCCATCAGAACAGGGCCTGGGAACACCGGGGAGCTGTTTTTT	CAIRTGPGNTGELFF
TRBD2	-	TRBV6-5	TRBJ2-3	TGTGCCAGCATACTAGCGGGGGCGCCGACAGATACGCAGTATTTT	CASILAGAPTDTQYF
-	-	TRBV6-2/TRBV6-3	TRBJ1-6	TGTGCCAGCAGTTCCCCGGGGTACGGAAATTCACCCCTCCACTTT	CASSSPGYGNSPLHF
-	-	TRBV3-1/TRBV3-2	TRBJ2-1	TGTGCCAGCAGCCAAGAACGGCGGGCTAGCCTGATCAATGAGGCGCAGTTCTTC	CASSQERRASLINEAQFF
-	-	TRBV13	TRBJ1-5	TGTGCCAGCAGCCCAGACAGAAATCAGCCCCAGCATTTT	CASSPDRNQPQHF
TRBD2	-	TRBV11-2	TRBJ2-3	TGTGCCAGCAGCTTACAAGCGGGGAGTGAAGATACGCAGTATTTT	CASSLQAGSEDTQYF
TRBD2	-	TRBV7-9	TRBJ2-1	TGTGCCAGCAGTCCACCCCGGGGTAGCGGGGGATCGGGCCCCGATGAGCAGTTCTTC	CASSPPRGSGGSGPDEQFF
-	-	TRBV7-2	TRBJ2-5	TGTGCCAGCAGCTTGAGACTAGGGGAGACCCAGTACTTC	CASSLRLGETQYF
TRBD1	-	TRBV6-5	TRBJ2-7	TGTGCCAGCAGTTTGGACAGGGGCAACGAGCAGTACTTC	CASSLDRGNEQYF
-	-	TRBV15	TRBJ1-1	TGTGCCACCAGCAGAGATTTAGTTTCTGGTGAAGCTTTCTTT	CATSRDLVSGEAFF
-	-	TRBV4-1	TRBJ2-1	TGCGCCAGCAGCCAAGTATACAATGAGCAGTTCTTC	CASSQVYNEQFF
-	once	TRBV5-1	TRBJ1-3	TGCGCCAGCAGCCCCGGGGATTTCTCTGGAAACACCATATATTTT	CASSPGDFSGNTIYF
-	once	TRBV6-5	TRBJ2-1	TGTGCCAGCAGTTACTCCGGAGAGCCGTACAATGAGCAGTTCTTC	CASSYSGEPYNEQFF
-	-	TRBV7-9	TRBJ1-1	TGTGCCAGCAGCTTAGGGCCACCGAACACTGAAGCTTTCTTT	CASSLGPPNTEAFF
-	-	TRBV18	TRBJ1-2	TGTGCCAGCTCACCTTCTTATCGGGGATGGGTCTATGGCTACACCTTC	CASSPSYRGWVYGYTF
-	-	TRBV18	TRBJ2-3	TGTGCCAGCTCATCATACGGGGGAACAGATACGCAGTATTTT	CASSSYGGTDTQYF
TRBD1	-	TRBV6-6	TRBJ1-3	TGTGCCAGCAGTTACTCAGGGGGCGCTTCGGGAAACACCATATATTTT	CASSYSGGASGNTIYF
-	-	TRBV19	TRBJ2-1	TGTGCCAGTAGTATCCAGGGTTGGTCCTACAATGAGCAGTTCTTC	CASSIQGWSYNEQFF